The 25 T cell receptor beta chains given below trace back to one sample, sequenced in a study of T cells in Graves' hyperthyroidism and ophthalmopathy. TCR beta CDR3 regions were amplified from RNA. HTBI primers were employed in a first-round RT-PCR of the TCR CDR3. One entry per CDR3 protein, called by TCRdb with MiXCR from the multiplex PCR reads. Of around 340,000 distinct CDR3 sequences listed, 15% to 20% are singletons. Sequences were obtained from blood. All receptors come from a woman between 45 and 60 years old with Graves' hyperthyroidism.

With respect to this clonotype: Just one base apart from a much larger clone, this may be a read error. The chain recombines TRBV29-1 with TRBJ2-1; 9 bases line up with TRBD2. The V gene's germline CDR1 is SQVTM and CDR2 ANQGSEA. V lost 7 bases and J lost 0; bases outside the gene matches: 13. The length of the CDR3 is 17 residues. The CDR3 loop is CSADGLAGSSSYNEQFF. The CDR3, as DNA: TGCAGCGCTGACGGTCTAGCGGGGTCCAGCTCCTACAATGAGCAGTTCTTC.

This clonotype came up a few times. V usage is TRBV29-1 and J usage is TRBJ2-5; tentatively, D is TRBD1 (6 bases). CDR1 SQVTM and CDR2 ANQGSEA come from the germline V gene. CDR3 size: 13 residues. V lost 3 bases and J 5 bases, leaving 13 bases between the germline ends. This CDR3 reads CSVEPQGWETQYF. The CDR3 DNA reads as TGCAGCGTTGAGCCACAGGGTTGGGAGACCCAGTACTTC.

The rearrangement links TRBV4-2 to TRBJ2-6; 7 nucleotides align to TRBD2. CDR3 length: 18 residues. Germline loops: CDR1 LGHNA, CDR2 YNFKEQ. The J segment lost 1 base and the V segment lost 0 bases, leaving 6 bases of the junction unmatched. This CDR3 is CASSQDWGGLSGANVLTF. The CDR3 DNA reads TGTGCCAGCAGCCAAGATTGGGGGGGTTTGTCTGGGGCCAACGTCCTGACTTTC.

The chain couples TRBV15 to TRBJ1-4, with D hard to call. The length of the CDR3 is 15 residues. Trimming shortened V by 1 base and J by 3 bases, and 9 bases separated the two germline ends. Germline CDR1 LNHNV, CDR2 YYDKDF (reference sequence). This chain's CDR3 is CATSRARVSNEKLFF. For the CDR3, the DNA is TGTGCCACCAGCAGAGCCCGGGTATCTAATGAAAAACTGTTTTTT.

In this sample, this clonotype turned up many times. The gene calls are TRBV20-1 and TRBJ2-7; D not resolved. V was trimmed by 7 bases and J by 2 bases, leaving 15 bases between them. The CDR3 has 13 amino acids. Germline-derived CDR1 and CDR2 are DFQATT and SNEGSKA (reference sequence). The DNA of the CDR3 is TGCAGTGTCGAAACGGCCAGGCCCTACGAGCAGTACTTC. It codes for CSVETARPYEQYF.

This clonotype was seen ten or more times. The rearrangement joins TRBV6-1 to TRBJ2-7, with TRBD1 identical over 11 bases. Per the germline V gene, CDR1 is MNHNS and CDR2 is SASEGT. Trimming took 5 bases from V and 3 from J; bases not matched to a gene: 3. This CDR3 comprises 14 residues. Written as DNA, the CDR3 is TGTGCCAGCAGTCAAGGGACAGGGGGCTACGAGCAGTACTTC. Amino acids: CASSQGTGGYEQYF.

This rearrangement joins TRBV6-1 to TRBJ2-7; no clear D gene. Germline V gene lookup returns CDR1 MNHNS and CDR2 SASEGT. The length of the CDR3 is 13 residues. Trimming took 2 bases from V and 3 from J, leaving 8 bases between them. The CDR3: CASSELYYYEQYF. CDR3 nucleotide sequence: TGTGCCAGCAGTGAACTATACTACTACGAGCAGTACTTC.

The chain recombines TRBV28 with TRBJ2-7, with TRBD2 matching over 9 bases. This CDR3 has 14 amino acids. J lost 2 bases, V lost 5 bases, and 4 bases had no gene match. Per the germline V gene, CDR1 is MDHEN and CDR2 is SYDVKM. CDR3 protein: CASSTPSGAYEQYF. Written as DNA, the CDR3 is TGTGCCAGCAGTACCCCTAGCGGGGCCTACGAGCAGTACTTC.

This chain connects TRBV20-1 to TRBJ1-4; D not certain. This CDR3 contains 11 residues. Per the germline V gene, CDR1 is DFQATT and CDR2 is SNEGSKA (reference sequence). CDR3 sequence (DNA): TGCAATGCCGATGACGAGGAAAAACTGTTTTTT. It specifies CNADDEEKLFF.

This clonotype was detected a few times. The CDR3 DNA follows: TGTGCCAGCTCACCGAGGACAGGGATTGGGGAGACCCAGTACTTC. Its translation is CASSPRTGIGETQYF. The chain couples TRBV18 to TRBJ2-5; TRBD1 matches 8 bases. J was trimmed by 5 bases and V by 3 bases; bases with no gene match: 8. Germline V gene sequence: CDR1 KGHSH, CDR2 LQKENI. The CDR3 runs 15 residues.

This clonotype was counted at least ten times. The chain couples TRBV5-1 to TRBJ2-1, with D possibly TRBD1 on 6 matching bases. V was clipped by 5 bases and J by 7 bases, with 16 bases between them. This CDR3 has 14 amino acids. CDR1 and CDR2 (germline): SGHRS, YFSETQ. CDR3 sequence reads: CASSLPGTRNEQFF. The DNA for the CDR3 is TGCGCCAGCAGTCTCCCGGGGACAAGGAATGAGCAGTTCTTC.

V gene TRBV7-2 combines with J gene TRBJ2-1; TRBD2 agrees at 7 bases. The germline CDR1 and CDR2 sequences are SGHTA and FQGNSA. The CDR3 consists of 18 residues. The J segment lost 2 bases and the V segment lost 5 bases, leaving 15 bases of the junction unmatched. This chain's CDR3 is CASSHSSGGPTPYNEQFF. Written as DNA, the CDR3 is TGTGCCAGCAGCCATTCTAGCGGAGGGCCGACCCCCTACAATGAGCAGTTCTTC.

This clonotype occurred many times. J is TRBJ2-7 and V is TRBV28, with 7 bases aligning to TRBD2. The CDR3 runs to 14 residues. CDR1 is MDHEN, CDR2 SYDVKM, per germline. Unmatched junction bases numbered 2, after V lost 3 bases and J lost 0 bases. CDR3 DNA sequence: TGTGCCAGCAGTTTTATAGCGGGCTCCTACGAGCAGTACTTC. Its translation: CASSFIAGSYEQYF.

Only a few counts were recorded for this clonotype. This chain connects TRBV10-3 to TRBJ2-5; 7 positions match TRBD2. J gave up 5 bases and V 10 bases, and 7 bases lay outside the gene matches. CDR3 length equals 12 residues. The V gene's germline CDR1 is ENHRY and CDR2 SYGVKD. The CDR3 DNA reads TGTGCCACCAACGGGGGAGGGGAGACCCAGTACTTC. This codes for CATNGGGETQYF.

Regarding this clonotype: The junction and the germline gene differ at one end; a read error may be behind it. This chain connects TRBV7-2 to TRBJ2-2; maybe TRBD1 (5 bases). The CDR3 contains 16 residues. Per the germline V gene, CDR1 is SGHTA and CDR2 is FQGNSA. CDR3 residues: CAGSFRLGVNTGELFF. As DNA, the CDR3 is TGTGCCGGCAGCTTCCGGTTAGGGGTGAACACCGGGGAGCTGTTTTTT.

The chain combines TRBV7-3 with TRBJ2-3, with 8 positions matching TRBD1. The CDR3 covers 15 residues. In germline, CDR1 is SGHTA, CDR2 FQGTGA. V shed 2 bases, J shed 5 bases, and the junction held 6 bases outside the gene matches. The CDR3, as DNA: TGTGCCAGCAGCTTACAGGGGGCGCGGATAGATACGCAGTATTTT. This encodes CASSLQGARIDTQYF. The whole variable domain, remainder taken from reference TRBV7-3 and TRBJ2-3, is GAGVSQTPSNKVTEKGKYVELRCDPISGHTALYWYRQSLGQGPEFLIYFQGTGAADDSGLPNDRFFAVRPEGSVSTLKIQRTERGDSAVYLCASSLQGARIDTQYFGPGTRLTVL.

The CDR3 protein is CASSITPTGGDYGYTF. CDR3 coding DNA: TGTGCCAGCAGTATAACCCCGACAGGGGGCGATTATGGCTACACCTTC. V usage is TRBV12-3 or TRBV12-4 and J usage is TRBJ1-2; TRBD1 matches 10 bases. The CDR3 extends over 16 amino acids. V lost 5 bases to trimming and J lost 5 bases; unmatched junction nucleotides: 11.

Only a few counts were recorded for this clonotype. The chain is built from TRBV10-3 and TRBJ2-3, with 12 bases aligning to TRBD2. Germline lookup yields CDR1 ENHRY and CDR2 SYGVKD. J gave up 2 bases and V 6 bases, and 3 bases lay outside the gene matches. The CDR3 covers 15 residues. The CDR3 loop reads CAISGLAGNTDTQYF. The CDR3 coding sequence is TGTGCCATCAGCGGACTAGCGGGAAACACAGATACGCAGTATTTT.

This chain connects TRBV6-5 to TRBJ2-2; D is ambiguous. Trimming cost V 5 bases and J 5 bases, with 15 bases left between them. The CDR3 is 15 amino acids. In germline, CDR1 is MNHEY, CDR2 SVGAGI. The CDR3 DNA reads TGTGCCAGCAGTGAAGTTTACCAGAAGACCGGGGAGCTGTTTTTT. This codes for CASSEVYQKTGELFF.

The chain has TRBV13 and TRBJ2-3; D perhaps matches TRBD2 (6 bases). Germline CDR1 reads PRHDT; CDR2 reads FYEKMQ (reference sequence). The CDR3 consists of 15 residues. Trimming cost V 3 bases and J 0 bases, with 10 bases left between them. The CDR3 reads CASSFGTRSTDTQYF. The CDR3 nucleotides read TGTGCCAGCAGCTTTGGGACTCGAAGCACAGATACGCAGTATTTT. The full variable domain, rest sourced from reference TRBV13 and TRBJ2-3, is AAGVIQSPRHLIKEKRETATLKCYPIPRHDTVYWYQQGPGQDPQFLISFYEKMQSDKGSIPDRFSAQQFSDYHSELNMSSLELGDSALYFCASSFGTRSTDTQYFGPGTRLTVL.

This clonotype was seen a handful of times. In nucleotides, the CDR3 is TGCGCCAGCACAATCCACATAGCGGGCCCTACCAATGAGCAGTTCTTC. Amino acids: CASTIHIAGPTNEQFF. This chain connects TRBV5-1 to TRBJ2-1, with TRBD2 identical over 7 bases. Trimming cost V 6 bases and J 6 bases; bases outside gene matches: 15. The CDR3 length is 16 residues. The V gene's germline CDR1 is SGHRS and CDR2 YFSETQ.

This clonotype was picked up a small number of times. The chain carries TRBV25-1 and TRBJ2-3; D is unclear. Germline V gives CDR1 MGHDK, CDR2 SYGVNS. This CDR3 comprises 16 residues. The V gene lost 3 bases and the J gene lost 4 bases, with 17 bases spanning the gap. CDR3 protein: CASSEGIIRDADTQYF. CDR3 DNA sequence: TGTGCCAGCAGTGAGGGTATTATCCGAGACGCAGATACGCAGTATTTT. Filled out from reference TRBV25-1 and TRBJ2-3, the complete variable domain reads EADIYQTPRYLVIGTGKKITLECSQTMGHDKMYWYQQDPGMELHLIHYSYGVNSTEKGDLSSESTVSRIRTEHFPLTLESARPSHTSQYLCASSEGIIRDADTQYFGPGTRLTVL.

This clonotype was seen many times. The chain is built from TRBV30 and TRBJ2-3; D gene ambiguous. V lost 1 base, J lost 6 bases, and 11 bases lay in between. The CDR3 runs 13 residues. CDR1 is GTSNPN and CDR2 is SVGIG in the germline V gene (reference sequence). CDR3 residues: CAWSAVGRDTQYF. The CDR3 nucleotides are TGTGCCTGGAGTGCAGTGGGAAGGGATACGCAGTATTTT.

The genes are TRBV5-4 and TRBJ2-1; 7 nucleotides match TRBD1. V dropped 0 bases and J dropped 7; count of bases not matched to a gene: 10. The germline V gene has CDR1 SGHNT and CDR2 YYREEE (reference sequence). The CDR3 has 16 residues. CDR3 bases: TGTGCCAGCAGCTTGGCCCAGGGGGTTTTTAAAAATGAGCAGTTCTTC. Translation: CASSLAQGVFKNEQFF.

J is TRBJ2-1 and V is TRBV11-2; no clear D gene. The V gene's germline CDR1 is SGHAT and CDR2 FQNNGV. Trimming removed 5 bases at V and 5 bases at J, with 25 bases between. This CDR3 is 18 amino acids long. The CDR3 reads CASSLPFSDSPRDNEQFF. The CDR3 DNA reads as TGTGCCAGCAGCCTACCGTTTTCTGATTCCCCTAGAGACAATGAGCAGTTCTTC. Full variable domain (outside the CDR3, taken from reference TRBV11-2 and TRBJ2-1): EAGVAQSPRYKIIEKRQSVAFWCNPISGHATLYWYQQILGQGPKLLIQFQNNGVVDDSQLPKDRFSAERLKGVDSTLKIQPAKLEDSAVYLCASSLPFSDSPRDNEQFFGPGTRLTVL.